The following is a T cell receptor beta chain sequence with its context. The sample contains more than one DNA sequence encoding this CDR3. Profiling relied on immunoSEQ multiplex PCR, and the TCRdb table lists in-frame clones only, not all of them. The sample lists 430,000 or so clones; about nine tenths were seen once. These data come from a study of Ad26.COV2.S vaccination and SARS-CoV-2 variants. The V end was cut by 4 bases, the J end by 2 bases, with 8 bases between. This CDR3 comprises 13 residues. CDR1 is MDHEN, CDR2 SYDVKM, per germline. Treatment meaning: roughly 18 received Ad26.COV2.S at low or high dose, single or two shots; about 5 received placebo; per-sample allocation not given. Sampling took place 63 days after the first vaccine or placebo injection.

The source material was peripheral blood, sampled in a trial of Ad26.COV2.S vaccine versus placebo. The chain is built from TRBV28 and TRBJ1-1; a possible D gene is TRBD1 (5 bases). The receptor was isolated from a person aged 18-65 years who received the Ad26.COV2.S COVID-19 vaccine or a placebo. CDR3 residues: CASSSTVNTEAFF. CDR3 DNA sequence: TGTGCCAGCAGTTCGACAGTCAACACTGAAGCTTTCTTT.